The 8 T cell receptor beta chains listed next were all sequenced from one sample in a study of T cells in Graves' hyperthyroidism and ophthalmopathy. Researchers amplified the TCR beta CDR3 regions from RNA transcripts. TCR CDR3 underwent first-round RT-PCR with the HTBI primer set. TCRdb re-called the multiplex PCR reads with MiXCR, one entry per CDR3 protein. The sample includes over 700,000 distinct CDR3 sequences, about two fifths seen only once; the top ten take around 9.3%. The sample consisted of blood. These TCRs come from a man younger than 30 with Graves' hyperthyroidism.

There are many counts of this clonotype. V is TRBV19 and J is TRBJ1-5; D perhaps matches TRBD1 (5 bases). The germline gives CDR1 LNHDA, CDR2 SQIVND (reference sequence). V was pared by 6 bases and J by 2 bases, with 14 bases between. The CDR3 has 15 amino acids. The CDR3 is CASRDRSGGNQPQHF. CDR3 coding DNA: TGTGCCAGTAGAGACAGATCGGGTGGCAATCAGCCCCAGCATTTT.

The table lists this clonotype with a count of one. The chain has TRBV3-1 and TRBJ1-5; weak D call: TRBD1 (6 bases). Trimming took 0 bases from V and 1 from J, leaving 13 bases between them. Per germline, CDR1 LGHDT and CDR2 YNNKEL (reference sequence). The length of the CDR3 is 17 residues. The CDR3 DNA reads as TGTGCCAGCAGCCAAGAAGGGGGGGGCGGAAGCAATCAGCCCCAGCATTTT. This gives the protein CASSQEGGGGSNQPQHF.

The CDR3, as DNA: TGTGCCAGTAGTACCCGGGTCTACTACGAGCAGTACTTC. Its protein product is CASSTRVYYEQYF. This chain connects TRBV19 to TRBJ2-7; D not resolved. V lost 4 bases to trimming and J lost 3 bases, with 10 bases between them. The CDR3 runs to 13 residues. Per germline, CDR1 LNHDA and CDR2 SQIVND (reference sequence).

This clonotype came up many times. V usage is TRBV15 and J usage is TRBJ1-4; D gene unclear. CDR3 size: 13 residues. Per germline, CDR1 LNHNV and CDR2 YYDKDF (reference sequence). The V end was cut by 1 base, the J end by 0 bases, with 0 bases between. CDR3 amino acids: CATSRATNEKLFF. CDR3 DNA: TGTGCCACCAGCAGAGCAACTAATGAAAAACTGTTTTTT.

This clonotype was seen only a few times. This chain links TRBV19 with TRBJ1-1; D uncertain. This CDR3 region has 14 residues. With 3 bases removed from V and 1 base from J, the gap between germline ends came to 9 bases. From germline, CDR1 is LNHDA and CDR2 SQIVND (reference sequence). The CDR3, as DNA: TGTGCCAGTAGTATCCCCTTCAAGAACACTGAAGCTTTCTTT. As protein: CASSIPFKNTEAFF. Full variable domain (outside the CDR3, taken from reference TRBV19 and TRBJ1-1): DGGITQSPKYLFRKEGQNVTLSCEQNLNHDAMYWYRQDPGQGLRLIYYSQIVNDFQKGDIAEGYSVSREKKESFPLTVTSAQKNPTAFYLCASSIPFKNTEAFFGQGTRLTVV.

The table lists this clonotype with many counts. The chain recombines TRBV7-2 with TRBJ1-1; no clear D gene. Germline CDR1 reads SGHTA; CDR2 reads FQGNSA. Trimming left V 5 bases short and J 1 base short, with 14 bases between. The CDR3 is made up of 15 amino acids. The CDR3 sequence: CASSISGRENTEAFF. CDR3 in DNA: TGTGCCAGCAGCATCTCCGGGAGAGAGAACACTGAAGCTTTCTTT.

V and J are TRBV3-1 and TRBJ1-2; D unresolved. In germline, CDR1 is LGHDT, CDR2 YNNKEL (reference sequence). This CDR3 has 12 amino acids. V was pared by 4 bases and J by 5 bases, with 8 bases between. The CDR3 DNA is TGTGCCAGCAGCCCCGCGCAATATGGCTACACCTTC. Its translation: CASSPAQYGYTF.

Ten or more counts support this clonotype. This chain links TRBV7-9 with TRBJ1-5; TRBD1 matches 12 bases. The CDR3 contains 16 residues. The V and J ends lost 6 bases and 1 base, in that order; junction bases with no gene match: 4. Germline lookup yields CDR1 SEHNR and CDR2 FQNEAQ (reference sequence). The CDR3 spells CASSPGTGGSNQPQHF. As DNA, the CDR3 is TGTGCCAGCAGTCCCGGGACAGGGGGCAGCAATCAGCCCCAGCATTTT.